Listed below are T cell receptor beta chains from one sample, sequenced in a study of blood T cell repertoires in COVID-19. Assay: immunoSEQ multiplex PCR; the TCRdb copy retains only in-frame clones and omits some. This table has about 160,000 clones, around 80% appearing once. Sequenced material: PBMCs or T cells enriched from blood (not recorded which). The origin of the receptors is a woman between 50 and 59 years old who had recovered from COVID-19. The CDR3 runs from the conserved cysteine through the conserved F or W. A D gene is named only where the DNA matches it firmly. Only part of the rows carry a size: once, few, many, or a class if the clone is expanded.

TRBV19,few,.,TRBJ1-5,TGTGCCAGTAGTAGAAAAGGGGAGGACAATCAGCCCCAGCATTTT,CASSRKGEDNQPQHF
TRBV28,.,TRBD2,TRBJ2-3,TGTGCCAGCACCTCACTAGCGGGAGGCACAGATACGCAGTATTTT,CASTSLAGGTDTQYF
TRBV7-9,.,.,TRBJ1-6,TGTGCCAGCAGCCTACAGGGTAGTGATTCACCCCTCCACTTT,CASSLQGSDSPLHF
TRBV5-6,.,.,TRBJ2-1,TGTGCCAGCAGCTCAGGGAATGAGCAGTTCTTC,CASSSGNEQFF
TRBV28,.,.,TRBJ1-3,TGTGCCAGCAGTTTGGCGGGATGGGGCGGAAACACCATATATTTT,CASSLAGWGGNTIYF
TRBV3-1/TRBV3-2,few,.,TRBJ1-2,TGTGCCAGCAGCCAAGCGGTACCTAACTATGGCTACACCTTC,CASSQAVPNYGYTF
TRBV19,.,.,TRBJ1-5,TGTGCCAGTAGTACCTACAGTACGAATCAGCCCCAGCATTTT,CASSTYSTNQPQHF
TRBV10-3,.,TRBD1,TRBJ2-2,TGTGCCATCAGTAAGGGACAGGACACCGGGGAGCTGTTTTTT,CAISKGQDTGELFF
TRBV7-2,.,.,TRBJ2-2,TGTGCCAGCAGCTCCCAACTGGGGGGTAGCGGATACACCGGGGAGCTGTTTTTT,CASSSQLGGSGYTGELFF
TRBV7-3,.,.,TRBJ2-3,TGTGCCAGCAGCTTGAGGCCCACAGATACGCAGTATTTT,CASSLRPTDTQYF
TRBV27,.,.,TRBJ1-6,TGTGCCAGCAGTTGGGCAGGATTTAATTCACCCCTCCACTTT,CASSWAGFNSPLHF
TRBV28,once,.,TRBJ1-5,TGTGCCAGCAGTACGGGGGTGAAGCCCCAGCATTTT,CASSTGVKPQHF
TRBV3-1/TRBV3-2,.,.,TRBJ2-1,TGTGCCAGCAGCCTCCGGGACTCCCACAATGAGCAGTTCTTC,CASSLRDSHNEQFF
TRBV29-1,.,.,TRBJ2-1,TGCAGCGTTCCCTCAGGAGTTGGGGGGAATGAGCAGTTCTTC,CSVPSGVGGNEQFF
TRBV24-1,.,TRBD1,TRBJ1-1,TGTGCCACCAGTGATCTGACAGGGGGCCCAGCTTTCTTT,CATSDLTGGPAFF
TRBV11-2,once,TRBD2,TRBJ2-1,TGTGCCAGCAGCTTAGTGACTAGCGGATACAATGAGCAGTTCTTC,CASSLVTSGYNEQFF
TRBV5-1,.,.,TRBJ2-2,TGCGCCAGCAGCCCCGCTACAGGGCCCGGGGAGCTGTTTTTT,CASSPATGPGELFF
TRBV5-5,.,TRBD1,TRBJ1-1,TGTGCCAGCAGCTTTGACAGGGACAACACTGAAGCTTTCTTT,CASSFDRDNTEAFF
TRBV3-1/TRBV3-2,.,.,TRBJ1-2,TGTGCCAGCAGCCAAGCGTATGGCTACACCTTC,CASSQAYGYTF
TRBV28,.,TRBD1,TRBJ1-2,TGTGCCAGCACCCTGCGGACAGGCTATGGCTACACCTTC,CASTLRTGYGYTF
TRBV7-9,.,TRBD2,TRBJ2-3,TGTGCCACCCCCGGGGCGGGACTAGTCACAGATACGCAGTATTTT,CATPGAGLVTDTQYF
TRBV4-3,.,TRBD2,TRBJ2-2,TGCGCCAGCAGCCTAACTAGCGGGGGGTCCGGGGAGCTGTTTTTT,CASSLTSGGSGELFF
TRBV6-2/TRBV6-3,.,TRBD2,TRBJ2-5,TGTGCCAGCAGTTATTCCGGGACTAACCAAGAGACCCAGTACTTC,CASSYSGTNQETQYF
TRBV27,.,TRBD2,TRBJ2-7,TGTGCCAGCAGGTCCGGGGCGGGAGGCAACGAGCAGTACTTC,CASRSGAGGNEQYF
TRBV27,.,.,TRBJ1-2,TGTGCCAGCAGTTTACAGGGGAGCGCGAACTATGGCTACACCTTC,CASSLQGSANYGYTF
TRBV9,.,.,TRBJ1-1,TGTGCCAGCAGCGGAGGACAATCGAACACTGAAGCTTTCTTT,CASSGGQSNTEAFF
TRBV19,.,TRBD2,TRBJ2-7,TGTGCCAGTAGTTTGCGGGAGTGGTCCGAGCAGTACTTC,CASSLREWSEQYF
TRBV4-1,.,TRBD1,TRBJ2-5,TGCGCCAGCAGCCAAGGAGAACAGGGGGCCCAGCAAGAGACCCAGTACTTC,CASSQGEQGAQQETQYF
TRBV29-1,.,TRBD1,TRBJ2-7,TGCAGCGTTTCCGGACAGGGGAACTACGAGCAGTACTTC,CSVSGQGNYEQYF
TRBV5-4,.,TRBD2,TRBJ2-3,TGTGCCAGCAGGACCACCAGCGGGGACACAGATACGCAGTATTTT,CASRTTSGDTDTQYF
TRBV3-1/TRBV3-2,.,.,TRBJ1-4,TGTGCCAGCAGCGACACCATAGGAACGAGTGAAAAACTGTTTTTT,CASSDTIGTSEKLFF
TRBV2,.,TRBD1,TRBJ1-4,TGTGCCAGCAGATCCGGGACAGGGGGATTTGAAAAACTGTTTTTT,CASRSGTGGFEKLFF
TRBV24-1,.,.,TRBJ2-1,TGTGCCACCAGTGGCACAACAAATGAGCAGTTCTTC,CATSGTTNEQFF
TRBV6-5,.,TRBD2,TRBJ2-3,TGTGCCAGCAGCCGTAGCGGGGGGGGGCGAGATACGCAGTATTTT,CASSRSGGGRDTQYF
TRBV9,.,.,TRBJ2-2,TGTGCCAGCAGCGTAGAATCGGTGAGGGGGTCCGGGGAGCTGTTTTTT,CASSVESVRGSGELFF
TRBV3-1/TRBV3-2,.,.,TRBJ2-1,TGTGCCAGCAGCCAACGGGGGTCGGAGCAGTTCTTC,CASSQRGSEQFF
TRBV28,.,.,TRBJ2-1,TGTGCCAGCAGACAAACGGGGAATGAGCAGTTCTTC,CASRQTGNEQFF
TRBV24-1,once,.,TRBJ1-5,TGTGCCACCAGTCCTGGACACGGAAACAATCAGCCCCAGCATTTT,CATSPGHGNNQPQHF
TRBV28,.,.,TRBJ2-2,TGTGCCAGCAGTTCTGGATCACAGGGAACCGGGGAGCTGTTTTTT,CASSSGSQGTGELFF
TRBV7-9,.,TRBD2,TRBJ2-7,TGTGCCAGCAGCTTAAGCGGGGAATCCTACGAGCAGTACTTC,CASSLSGESYEQYF
TRBV18,.,TRBD1,TRBJ1-2,TGTGCCAGCTCGGGGACAGTAGCTAACTATGGCTACACCTTC,CASSGTVANYGYTF
TRBV6-6,.,.,TRBJ1-6,TGTGCCAGCAGTTACCAGGTGGGCGTTGGTAATTCACCCCTCCACTTT,CASSYQVGVGNSPLHF
TRBV5-1,.,TRBD1,TRBJ2-2,TGCGCCAGCAGCAACCGGGACAGGGGGCCCGGGGAGCTGTTTTTT,CASSNRDRGPGELFF
TRBV6-5,.,TRBD1,TRBJ2-5,TGTGCCAGTCACCCAGGGGGCTCGGGAGAGACCCAGTACTTC,CASHPGGSGETQYF
TRBV19,few,.,TRBJ1-3,TGTGCCAGTAGTACCCGGGCCGGGGGTGGAAACACCATATATTTT,CASSTRAGGGNTIYF
TRBV19,.,.,TRBJ2-1,TGTGCCAGTAGTTCGAACACTCTAGCCGAGCAGTTCTTC,CASSSNTLAEQFF
TRBV7-2,.,.,TRBJ1-2,TGTGCCAGCAGCTTTACAGGCGGTAACTATGGCTACACCTTC,CASSFTGGNYGYTF
TRBV14,.,TRBD2,TRBJ2-1,TGTGCCAGCAGCCAAGAAGCTAGCGGGGCCTCAACCCTGCAGTTCTTC,CASSQEASGASTLQFF
TRBV3-1/TRBV3-2,.,.,TRBJ1-6,TGTGCCAGCAGCACAGTTTTCAATTCACCCCTCCACTTT,CASSTVFNSPLHF
TRBV9,.,TRBD1,TRBJ1-5,TGTGCCAGCAGCCGACAGGGGGAAGTCAATCAGCCCCAGCATTTT,CASSRQGEVNQPQHF
TRBV29-1,.,TRBD1,TRBJ2-7,TGCAGCGTCTCCGGACAGGGGGTTGGCTACGAGCAGTACTTC,CSVSGQGVGYEQYF
TRBV3-1/TRBV3-2,.,.,TRBJ2-1,TGTGCCAGCAGCCAAGGATTCTCGGACAGACACAATGAGCAGTTCTTC,CASSQGFSDRHNEQFF
TRBV19,.,TRBD2,TRBJ2-3,TGTGCCAGTAGTTCCGAGAATCTAGCGGGAGGGCTTGATACGCAGTATTTT,CASSSENLAGGLDTQYF